This T cell receptor beta chain was recovered during a study of T cell repertoires in cytomegalovirus infection. TCRdb called the reads again in MiXCR, with one record for every CDR3 protein. The sample carries fewer than 200,000 distinct CDR3 sequences, roughly 14% recorded once. This sequence was found in a human donor in good health (CMV status not recorded). Some clones in this sample may be carry-over from other donors' samples. Sequencing was carried out using PBMCs.

The CDR3 here is CSVGRNTGELFF. CDR3 in DNA: TGCAGCGTTGGACGGAACACCGGGGAGCTGTTTTTT. The chain uses TRBV29-1 and TRBJ2-2; the D is unclear. V lost 4 bases and J lost 1, with 4 bases in between. The CDR3 extends over 12 amino acids. Germline assignment: CDR1 SQVTM and CDR2 ANQGSEA.